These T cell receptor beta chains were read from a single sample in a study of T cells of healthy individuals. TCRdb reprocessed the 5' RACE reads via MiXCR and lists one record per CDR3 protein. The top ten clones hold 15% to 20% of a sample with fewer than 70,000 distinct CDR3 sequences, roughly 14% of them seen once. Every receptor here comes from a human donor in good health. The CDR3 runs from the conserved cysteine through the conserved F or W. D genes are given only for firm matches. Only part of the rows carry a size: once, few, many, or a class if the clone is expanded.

DNA: TGTGCCAGCATATCAACCGGGGGGCTGAAAGCTTTCTTT; CDR3: CASISTGGLKAFF; V: TRBV25-1; length: 13; D: NA; size: few; J: TRBJ1-1
DNA: TGCAGTGCTAGTCTCAGGACGTCAGGGTTTCAGTACTTC; CDR3: CSASLRTSGFQYF; V: TRBV20-1; length: 13; D: NA; size: NA; J: TRBJ2-4
DNA: TGTGCCAGCAGTTACACCCTGGACACCGGGGAGCTGTTTTTT; CDR3: CASSYTLDTGELFF; V: TRBV6-2/TRBV6-3; length: 14; D: NA; size: NA; J: TRBJ2-2
DNA: TGTGCCAGCAGTCCTTACAGGGATTTAGCCAAAAACATTCAGTACTTC; CDR3: CASSPYRDLAKNIQYF; V: TRBV6-6; length: 16; D: NA; size: few; J: TRBJ2-4
DNA: TGTGCCAGCAGCTGGCGGACTAGCGGGAGGATGGGCGATGAGCAGTTCTTC; CDR3: CASSWRTSGRMGDEQFF; V: TRBV5-6; length: 17; D: TRBD2; size: many; J: TRBJ2-1
DNA: TGTGCCAGCAGCTTAGGTGACAGATTCAGCTCCTACAATGAGCAGTTCTTC; CDR3: CASSLGDRFSSYNEQFF; V: TRBV7-9; length: 17; D: NA; size: NA; J: TRBJ2-1
DNA: TGTGCCAGCAGTCCTAGCGGGGGGGGAGAAAGGTCCTACGAGCAGTACTTC; CDR3: CASSPSGGGERSYEQYF; V: TRBV27; length: 17; D: TRBD2; size: many; J: TRBJ2-7
DNA: TGTGCCAGCAGCCCACGGGGGGCGGGGGAGCACACAGATACGCAGTATTTT; CDR3: CASSPRGAGEHTDTQYF; V: TRBV7-6; length: 17; D: NA; size: NA; J: TRBJ2-3
DNA: TGCGCCAGCAGCCGCGGAGTCGGCACGAATGAGCAGTTCTTC; CDR3: CASSRGVGTNEQFF; V: TRBV4-1; length: 14; D: NA; size: many; J: TRBJ2-1
DNA: TGCGCCAGCAGCCGAGAGGGGGACTCCTACGAGCAGTACTTC; CDR3: CASSREGDSYEQYF; V: TRBV5-1; length: 14; D: NA; size: NA; J: TRBJ2-7
DNA: TGCAGTGTTTTAACAGGGGGCGGCGATGGCTACACCTTC; CDR3: CSVLTGGGDGYTF; V: TRBV20-1; length: 13; D: TRBD1; size: NA; J: TRBJ1-2
DNA: TGTGCCAGCAGTTTGACTCGAGAGACCCAGTACTTC; CDR3: CASSLTRETQYF; V: TRBV2; length: 12; D: NA; size: many; J: TRBJ2-5
DNA: TGCGCCAGCAGCCAAACAGGGTCGGGGGGCCCAGATACGCAGTATTTT; CDR3: CASSQTGSGGPDTQYF; V: TRBV4-3; length: 16; D: NA; size: many; J: TRBJ2-3
DNA: TGTGCCAGCAGCCAACCAGCGGGAAATCAGCCCCAGCATTTT; CDR3: CASSQPAGNQPQHF; V: TRBV5-6; length: 14; D: NA; size: many; J: TRBJ1-5
DNA: TGCAGTGCTTCCAGACAGGGTCAAGGCTACACCTTC; CDR3: CSASRQGQGYTF; V: TRBV20-1; length: 12; D: TRBD1; size: many; J: TRBJ1-2
DNA: TGCAGTGTTGACAGCGGTACGAGTAACTATGGCTACACCTTC; CDR3: CSVDSGTSNYGYTF; V: TRBV20-1; length: 14; D: NA; size: NA; J: TRBJ1-2